Presented here are 27 T cell receptor beta chains from one specimen sequenced in a study of cytomegalovirus exposure and HLA in healthy donors. Primers: 60 Vbeta forward and 13 Jbeta reverse. Assay: immunoSEQ multiplex PCR; the TCRdb copy retains only in-frame clones and omits some. The table records around 120,000 clones, approximately 84% of them present only once. Sequencing was done on a sample of PBMCs. The source is a middle-aged woman in good health and CMV-seronegative.

The chain is built from TRBV4-1 and TRBJ2-5; 9 nucleotides line up with TRBD1. V dropped 4 bases and J dropped 5; count of bases not matched to a gene: 5. This CDR3 has 14 amino acids. Germline V gene lookup returns CDR1 MGHRA and CDR2 YSYEKL. The CDR3 sequence is CASSPDRGFETQYF. CDR3 nucleotides: TGCGCCAGCAGCCCGGACAGGGGATTCGAGACCCAGTACTTC.

The chain carries TRBV11-2 and TRBJ2-1; D might be TRBD1 (5 bases). The germline V gene has CDR1 SGHAT and CDR2 FQNNGV. Between the trimmed V and J ends, which lost 5 bases and 0 bases, there was a span of 11 bases. This CDR3 spans 15 amino acids. Here the CDR3 reads CASSPRVLSYNEQFF. CDR3 coding DNA: TGTGCCAGCAGCCCCAGGGTTCTCTCCTACAATGAGCAGTTCTTC.

This chain joins TRBV27 and TRBJ2-7; TRBD1 agrees at 7 bases. Per the germline V gene, CDR1 is MNHEY and CDR2 is SMNVEV (reference sequence). The ends lost 7 bases at V and 1 base at J; junction bases unmatched: 4. There are 13 residues in the CDR3. The CDR3 loop reads CASISRGSYEQYF. CDR3 nucleotide sequence: TGTGCCAGCATATCCAGGGGGTCCTACGAGCAGTACTTC.

The genes are TRBV2 and TRBJ2-3; weak D call: TRBD2 (6 bases). The CDR3 is 16 residues long. V was clipped by 4 bases and J by 2 bases, with 16 bases between them. Germline V gene lookup returns CDR1 SNHLY and CDR2 FYNNEI. The CDR3 DNA is TGTGCCAGCAGTGGTGGACTAAGGACTCCCACAGATACGCAGTATTTT. Its protein product is CASSGGLRTPTDTQYF.

In this sample, this clone turned up once. The J gene is TRBJ2-3, the V gene TRBV10-2, with 10 bases fitting TRBD2. With V trimmed by 8 bases and J by 0 bases, 2 bases remained unmatched. In germline, CDR1 is WSHSY, CDR2 SAAADI. The CDR3 length is 14 residues. The CDR3 bases are TGCGCCAGCTCGGGACTAGCGAGCACAGATACGCAGTATTTT. Its protein product is CASSGLASTDTQYF.

This chain links TRBV5-6 with TRBJ1-2; 8 bases are shared with TRBD1. This CDR3 is 14 amino acids long. V gave up 5 bases and J gave up 3 bases; unmatched junction bases: 6. Germline V CDR1 and CDR2: SGHDT, YYEEEE. The CDR3 DNA reads TGTGCCAGCAGAGCCGGGACAGGCTACTATGGCTACACCTTC. Translating it yields CASRAGTGYYGYTF.

The rearrangement joins TRBV5-4 to TRBJ1-1, with D hard to call. This CDR3 contains 14 residues. The germline V gene encodes CDR1 SGHNT and CDR2 YYREEE (reference sequence). With 4 bases removed from V and 2 bases from J, the gap between germline ends came to 12 bases. The CDR3 reads CASSRTMTNTEAFF. The DNA of the CDR3 is TGTGCCAGCAGCCGGACTATGACCAACACTGAAGCTTTCTTT.

The chain employs TRBV28 and TRBJ1-4; D call uncertain. The germline gives CDR1 MDHEN, CDR2 SYDVKM. The V end was cut by 7 bases, the J end by 6 bases, with 12 bases between. The CDR3 consists of 13 residues. As DNA, the CDR3 is TGTGCCAGCACCGGAGCGGGTTATGAAAAACTGTTTTTT. Encoded protein: CASTGAGYEKLFF.

The CDR3 region is CASSPGQGGVHEQYF. The CDR3 nucleotides are TGTGCCAGCAGCCCAGGACAGGGTGGGGTACACGAGCAGTACTTC. V is TRBV7-9 and J is TRBJ2-7; the match to TRBD1 covers 8 bases. After removal of 5 bases from V and 5 bases from J, the junction contained 11 bases not matched to a gene. This CDR3 is 15 amino acids long. Germline V gene lookup returns CDR1 SEHNR and CDR2 FQNEAQ (reference sequence).

The rearrangement uses TRBV2 and TRBJ1-2; tentatively, D is TRBD1 (5 bases). Per the germline V gene, CDR1 is SNHLY and CDR2 is FYNNEI. Trimming took off 10 bases at V and 8 bases at J, with 20 bases between the two ends. The CDR3 is made up of 13 amino acids. CDR3 region: CAIPQGSDQGYTF. In DNA form, the CDR3 reads TGTGCCATCCCCCAGGGTAGTGACCAGGGCTACACCTTC.

The rearrangement joins TRBV18 to TRBJ1-6; the match to TRBD1 covers 8 bases. The CDR3 covers 15 residues. Germline V gene lookup returns CDR1 KGHSH and CDR2 LQKENI. The V and J ends lost 1 base and 6 bases, in that order; junction bases with no gene match: 2. The CDR3 is CASSPLGQVNSPLHF. The DNA for the CDR3 is TGTGCCAGCTCACCACTGGGACAGGTTAATTCACCCCTCCACTTT.

This clone was counted only a few times. The genes are TRBV7-8 and TRBJ2-7; 9 nucleotides align to TRBD2. V shed 5 bases, J shed 2 bases, and the junction held 16 bases outside the gene matches. The V gene's germline CDR1 is SGHVS and CDR2 FQNEAQ. The CDR3 extends over 18 amino acids. The CDR3 loop is CASSDITSWGTSTYEQYF. The CDR3 DNA reads as TGTGCCAGCAGCGACATAACCAGCTGGGGGACTAGCACCTACGAGCAGTACTTC.

The chain is built from TRBV2 and TRBJ1-1; D perhaps matches TRBD1 (6 bases). Looked up from germline, CDR1 is SNHLY and CDR2 is FYNNEI. Trimming cost V 3 bases and J 3 bases, with 11 bases left between them. CDR3 length: 14 residues. DNA of the CDR3: TGTGCCAGCAGTGACAGGGGTTCGGACACTGAAGCTTTCTTT. Its protein is CASSDRGSDTEAFF.

This chain links TRBV2 with TRBJ1-6; possible D gene TRBD1, 6 bases. Looked up from germline, CDR1 is SNHLY and CDR2 is FYNNEI. This CDR3 has 14 amino acids. The germline V and J ends were trimmed by 6 bases and 6 bases, with 12 bases remaining between them. DNA for the CDR3: TGTGCCAGCAGCGACGCAGGGGCTAATTCACCCCTCCACTTT. This translates into CASSDAGANSPLHF.

The V gene is TRBV11-3, the J gene TRBJ1-3, with D possibly TRBD1 on 5 matching bases. V shed 5 bases and J shed 2 bases, with 10 bases lying between them. There are 14 residues in the CDR3. Germline V gene data show CDR1 as SGHNT and CDR2 as YENEEA. For the CDR3, the DNA is TGTGCCAGCAGCCTGGGGGGAACTGGAAACACCATATATTTT. This gives the protein CASSLGGTGNTIYF.

V and J are TRBV14 and TRBJ2-7; D gene unclear. Germline assignment: CDR1 SGHDN and CDR2 FVKESK. Trimming took off 4 bases at V and 3 bases at J, with 7 bases between the two ends. This CDR3 has 12 amino acids. CDR3 sequence: CASSPTVYEQYF. The CDR3 DNA sequence: TGTGCCAGCAGCCCTACAGTCTACGAGCAGTACTTC.

This clone was recorded a few times. V is TRBV7-6 and J is TRBJ2-5; 7 bases are a match to TRBD1. This CDR3 has 15 residues. Germline V gene lookup returns CDR1 SGHVS and CDR2 FNYEAQ. The J segment lost 0 bases and the V segment lost 5 bases, leaving 6 bases of the junction unmatched. CDR3 amino acids: CASSPETGYQETQYF. The DNA for the CDR3 is TGTGCCAGCAGCCCCGAGACAGGGTACCAAGAGACCCAGTACTTC.

V gene TRBV28 combines with J gene TRBJ1-5; D possibly corresponds to TRBD1 (6 bases). CDR1 and CDR2 (germline): MDHEN, SYDVKM. The CDR3 spans 13 residues. The V and J ends lost 11 bases and 0 bases respectively, with 11 bases between them. DNA of the CDR3: TGTGCCTCACAGGGCCTTAGCAATCAGCCCCAGCATTTT. It translates to CASQGLSNQPQHF.

The rearrangement joins TRBV6-5 to TRBJ1-5, with a tentative D call TRBD1 (6 bases). The length of the CDR3 is 15 residues. Trimming shortened V by 5 bases and J by 1 base, and 12 bases separated the two germline ends. The germline gives CDR1 MNHEY, CDR2 SVGAGI. The chain's CDR3 is CASSRTGMSNQPQHF. CDR3 nucleotide sequence: TGTGCCAGCAGTCGTACAGGGATGAGCAATCAGCCCCAGCATTTT.

This clone was observed a handful of times. This chain connects TRBV30 to TRBJ1-2; 7 bases align to TRBD1. CDR3 length: 17 residues. Germline V lookup: CDR1 GTSNPN, CDR2 SVGIG (reference sequence). The trim removed 2 bases at V and 2 bases at J, leaving 14 bases unmatched. CDR3 nucleotides: TGTGCCTGGAGTTTTCTTCGGACAGGAAGGGGGAACTATGGCTACACCTTC. Residues: CAWSFLRTGRGNYGYTF.

The V and J genes are TRBV2 and TRBJ1-2; 9 positions match TRBD1. The germline V gene has CDR1 SNHLY and CDR2 FYNNEI. The V and J ends lost 7 bases and 6 bases, in that order; junction bases with no gene match: 12. This CDR3 comprises 15 residues. The chain's CDR3 is CASNGPGTGNHGYTF. As DNA, the CDR3 is TGTGCCAGCAACGGACCCGGGACAGGGAATCATGGCTACACCTTC.

The V and J genes are TRBV28 and TRBJ1-5; D unresolved. The germline V and J ends were trimmed by 1 base and 0 bases, with 10 bases remaining between them. Germline lookup yields CDR1 MDHEN and CDR2 SYDVKM. CDR3 length: 16 residues. The CDR3 DNA reads as TGTGCCAGCAGTTTATTACAGACTAATAGCAATCAGCCCCAGCATTTT. Amino acids: CASSLLQTNSNQPQHF.

This clone was observed a handful of times. The chain links TRBV2 to TRBJ2-1; D may be TRBD1 (6 bases). This CDR3 region has 17 residues. The germline V gene encodes CDR1 SNHLY and CDR2 FYNNEI. V was cut by 6 bases and J by 7 bases, with 25 bases left in between. CDR3 DNA: TGTGCCAGCAGCCTCCACCCCGACAGGCCGGGTAGTAATGAGCAGTTCTTC. Its protein product is CASSLHPDRPGSNEQFF.

The chain couples TRBV27 to TRBJ2-3, with a possible D match to TRBD2 (6 bases). Deletions cut 2 bases from V and 4 bases from J, with 13 bases between. This CDR3 contains 15 residues. Germline CDR1 MNHEY, CDR2 SMNVEV (reference sequence). The CDR3 loop is CASSLRGIIADTQYF. As DNA, the CDR3 is TGTGCCAGCAGTTTACGGGGGATTATAGCAGATACGCAGTATTTT.

V is TRBV19 and J is TRBJ1-2; TRBD1 matches at 11 bases. Germline lookup yields CDR1 LNHDA and CDR2 SQIVND (reference sequence). The CDR3 extends over 16 amino acids. After removal of 6 bases from V and 4 bases from J, the junction contained 10 bases not matched to a gene. This chain's CDR3 is CASRRTDRGRIYGYTF. For the CDR3, the DNA is TGTGCCAGTAGGCGGACGGACAGGGGGCGTATCTATGGCTACACCTTC. The full variable domain, completed using reference TRBV19 and TRBJ1-2, is DGGITQSPKYLFRKEGQNVTLSCEQNLNHDAMYWYRQDPGQGLRLIYYSQIVNDFQKGDIAEGYSVSREKKESFPLTVTSAQKNPTAFYLCASRRTDRGRIYGYTFGSGTRLTVV.

This chain joins TRBV14 and TRBJ1-2; D may be TRBD1 (6 bases). V lost 4 bases to trimming and J lost 4 bases, with 13 bases between them. Germline values: CDR1 SGHDN, CDR2 FVKESK. The CDR3 length is 14 residues. The CDR3 sequence is CASSPDSASYGYTF. The CDR3 nucleotides read TGTGCCAGCAGCCCGGACAGCGCAAGCTATGGCTACACCTTC.

This chain uses TRBV21-1 with TRBJ2-5; the D segment call TRBD1 is taken from the table without a DNA check. The J call may be wrong; the DNA end is better matched by TRBJ2-7. TRBV21-1 is a pseudogene. The CDR3 has 17 amino acids. CDR3 region: CASSIHPRGQISYEQYF. Written as DNA, the CDR3 is TGTGCCAGCAGCATTCATCCACGGGGACAGATCTCCTACGAGCAGTACTTC.